Listed below are T cell receptor beta chains from one sample, sequenced in a study of blood T cell repertoires in COVID-19. Method: immunoSEQ multiplex PCR; TCRdb's copy keeps in-frame clones and lacks some. The table records about 140,000 clones, 82% of them present only once. Sequenced sample: peripheral blood. These receptors originate from a woman at least 80 years old with acute or convalescent COVID-19. Both conserved end residues are part of each CDR3.

V gene: TRBV5-1
CDR3 protein: CASSFVTGTGETLHF

V gene: TRBV28
CDR3 protein: CASKVTPRGSSYNEQFF

V gene: TRBV2
CDR3 protein: CASSYDSEAFF

V gene: TRBV7-2
CDR3 protein: CASSLALATDTQYF

V gene: TRBV28
CDR3 protein: CAITRQGPGTQYF

V gene: TRBV9
CDR3 protein: CASSVKQGLDTGELFF

V gene: TRBV13
CDR3 protein: CASSTWGTEQFF

V gene: TRBV15
CDR3 protein: CATPLGHSYEQYF

V gene: TRBV10-2
CDR3 protein: CASMTTGYSSYEQYF

V gene: TRBV6-1
CDR3 protein: CASSESRDRGKYLQYF

V gene: TRBV18
CDR3 protein: CASSPPVGVGEQFF

V gene: TRBV7-2
CDR3 protein: CASSLVPDTGELFF

V gene: TRBV5-1
CDR3 protein: CASSLRGTDTGELFF

V gene: TRBV7-9
CDR3 protein: CASSFGRLAGALREETQYF

V gene: TRBV28
CDR3 protein: CASSSPGQGPNQPQHF

V gene: TRBV27
CDR3 protein: CASSLGGANTIYF

V gene: TRBV5-1
CDR3 protein: CASSLGGTGNTIYF

V gene: TRBV6-5
CDR3 protein: CASNGGGAAADTQYF

V gene: TRBV2
CDR3 protein: CASRGQVDTQYF

V gene: TRBV15
CDR3 protein: CATSGRTGTVGNEKLFF

V gene: TRBV12-3/TRBV12-4
CDR3 protein: CASSRGQGVRQYF

V gene: TRBV5-1
CDR3 protein: CASRPQGSGNTIYF

V gene: TRBV6-1
CDR3 protein: CASSVAGTSGGYSSYNEQFF

V gene: TRBV9
CDR3 protein: CASSAGTTTSTDTQYF

V gene: TRBV19
CDR3 protein: CASSRLAGEVDTQYF

V gene: TRBV5-4
CDR3 protein: CASSLASGRALDSYNEQFF

V gene: TRBV14
CDR3 protein: CASSRRTGEYNEQFF

V gene: TRBV19
CDR3 protein: CASSTRQGQTEAFF

V gene: TRBV9
CDR3 protein: CASSADSQNTGELFF

V gene: TRBV5-4
CDR3 protein: CASSSRTGQGYTF

V gene: TRBV7-3
CDR3 protein: CASSPTGLNTEAFF

V gene: TRBV5-5
CDR3 protein: CASSLRGNQETQYF

V gene: TRBV5-1
CDR3 protein: CASSSAAERLLHF

V gene: TRBV21-1
CDR3 protein: CALGQGARDGELFF

V gene: TRBV19
CDR3 protein: CASSIDRWGGQYTEAFF

V gene: TRBV10-1
CDR3 protein: CASSMTANSPLHF

V gene: TRBV5-4
CDR3 protein: CASSLGAGGWNEQFF

V gene: TRBV28
CDR3 protein: CASSSLGRGNQPQHF

V gene: TRBV19
CDR3 protein: CASTAGTGGRGETQYF

V gene: TRBV4-1
CDR3 protein: CASSPRQGRHTEAFF

V gene: TRBV27
CDR3 protein: CARKVKLLLARGTYEQYF

V gene: TRBV6-1
CDR3 protein: CASSERAPYEQYF

V gene: TRBV24-1
CDR3 protein: CATSGAGGQETQYF

V gene: TRBV11-2
CDR3 protein: CASSYGLLAGTRRETQYF

V gene: TRBV27
CDR3 protein: CASSQYQGAYQPQHF

V gene: TRBV5-8
CDR3 protein: CASSLGTDLTLNEKLFF

V gene: TRBV19
CDR3 protein: CASMSSAVSSGNTIYF

V gene: TRBV19
CDR3 protein: CASSRGTGQESNQPQHF

V gene: TRBV29-1
CDR3 protein: CSVVSLFPYEQYF

V gene: TRBV5-6
CDR3 protein: CASSGLAGTGFWDEQFF

V gene: TRBV18
CDR3 protein: CASSYWTSDTDTQYF

V gene: TRBV7-8
CDR3 protein: CASSPRTGVDYGYTF

V gene: TRBV2
CDR3 protein: CASSGGQVSYYGYTF

V gene: TRBV6-5
CDR3 protein: CASGPVGAKAFF

V gene: TRBV27
CDR3 protein: CASRAGGAGTGELFF

V gene: TRBV5-8
CDR3 protein: CASSPSGGSSNQPQHF

V gene: TRBV25-1
CDR3 protein: CASSASRHEDTQYF